This T cell receptor (beta chain) was identified in a study of somatic mutations in cytotoxic T cells in rheumatoid arthritis (dated by TCRdb to about 2017). Background for the entire study: Peripheral blood (approximately 32 ml EDTA) was collected from patients immediately after diagnosis and before any treatment began. Some T-cell populations stained with V beta antibodies were sorted by flow on a FACSAria II or Sony SH800 to nearly 100% purity, with sorted V beta1+ cells additionally subjected to TCRB sequencing. Patient and control groups had essentially identical median ages. A total of 65 to 70 rheumatoid arthritis patients and under 25 healthy controls underwent TCRB deep sequencing. To characterize clonality, the study used TCRB deep sequencing while asking whether somatic mutations are carried by expanded CD8+ T-cell clones in newly diagnosed, untreated rheumatoid arthritis.

CD4+ and CD8+ cells were isolated by positive magnetic bead selection on an AutoMACS, and purity was checked by flow cytometry. After a first flow cytometry screen using a TCR V beta antibody panel, clonal expansions were characterized through TCRB deep sequencing of sorted CD8+ fractions. Isolation of peripheral blood mononuclear cells was done through Ficoll-Paque PLUS density gradient separation. Using Nucleospin Tissue or Tissue XS kits, DNA was extracted from CD4-enriched, CD8-enriched or PBMC samples, with quantification by a Qubit 2.0 fluorometer. Genomic DNA underwent TCRB CDR3 sequencing using the immunoSEQ assay. The original pipeline was this. Only a few patient CD8+ clones larger than 1% matched published virus-specific TCRB sequences when compared against them. Only productive TCRB rearrangements were included in the analyses. Clonality was expressed as a Shannon entropy-based productive clonality index, with each clone defined by a unique TCRB CDR3 sequence. The template counts of each clone relative to the total templates per sample were used to calculate repertoire overlap between two samples. A correlation with a Spearman r of 0.55 to 0.75 was found between V-gene usage by flow cytometry and V-gene usage by TCRB sequencing. TCRdb stores this immuneACCESS table with in-frame sequences only. Part of the clones is absent; in the studies checked, under half of the shortfall reflects unresolved V genes, and no reason is known for the rest. The DNA gave D and trimming, while V, J and clone size come from that table. This sample comprises 15,000 or so clones, approximately 84% of them detected only once. Together, the top ten hold roughly 19% of the sample.

As regards this clone: Its antigen remains undetermined. No much larger clone exists at a distance of one base, and base qualities are not known.

The CDR3 measures 15 amino acids from cysteine to phenylalanine. Only the CDR3 part of the read is kept: 45 bases, read in frame from the first base. V and J lose 3 bases and 0 bases, and a span of 9 bases separates them. The germline V gene (reference sequence) yields LNHNV for CDR1 and YYDKDF for CDR2. Results the study describes overall, beyond this receptor: In about an eighth of the roughly 60 patients the largest CD8+ clone exceeded 20% of CD8+ cells, and several identical CD8+ TCRB sequences were shared between blood and synovial fluid. Viral specificity could not be ruled out by absence from virus-specific databases, and the antigen targets of the expanded CD8+ clones remained unknown. The finding that TRBV07 was slightly underrepresented in patients was left unadjusted for multiple comparisons. CD8+ clonality increased with age in patients (Spearman r ~ 0.47) but not in healthy controls. Rheumatoid arthritis patients and age-matched healthy controls did not significantly differ in CD8+ T-cell clonality.

This clonotype originated in an adult with rheumatoid arthritis. Sequencing was done on a sample of CD8+ T cells sorted from blood. The chain is assembled from TRBV15 and TRBJ1-3, with the identity of the D gene unclear. Here the CDR3 is given as CATSSRPLSGNTIYF. The DNA sequence follows: TGTGCCACCAGCAGCAGGCCACTCTCTGGAAACACCATATATTTT.